The table lists the clone carrying this TCR beta chain with many counts. The data stem from a study of T cells in Graves' hyperthyroidism and ophthalmopathy. Overall study: Staff took peripheral blood when the initial diagnosis was made, before any treatment began.

The CDR3 totals 14 residues. Germline V gene data show CDR1 as SGHAT and CDR2 as FQNNGV. Trimming cost V 4 bases and J 4 bases; bases outside gene matches: 5. Amplification yielded TCR beta CDR3 regions, with RNA transcripts as the source. Initially, a first-round RT-PCR of the TCR CDR3 employed the HTBI primer set. One entry per CDR3 protein, called by TCRdb with MiXCR from the multiplex PCR reads. The top ten hold approximately 50% of the sample, which has under 250,000 distinct CDR3 sequences, about a sixth seen once. The genes are TRBV11-2 and TRBJ2-7, with TRBD2 identical over 9 bases. Sequencing was carried out using blood. The sequence came from a man aged 50-60 years with Graves' hyperthyroidism. This CDR3 reads CASSSSGKAYEQYF. The CDR3 bases are TGTGCCAGCAGCTCTAGCGGGAAGGCATACGAGCAGTACTTC.